This T cell receptor beta chain was documented in a study of Graves' ophthalmopathy and Graves' hyperthyroidism (dated by TCRdb to the late 2010s). About the investigation overall: Hyperthyroidism was defined as stable when no progression to ophthalmopathy occurred within 18 months of follow-up. To tell Graves' ophthalmopathy apart from Graves' hyperthyroidism, and to predict which patients would progress to ophthalmopathy, the study relied on TCR beta repertoire signatures. In total, 135 blood samples were TCR-sequenced: fewer than 50 ophthalmopathy, over 70 hyperthyroidism and some 17 hyperthyroidism-to-ophthalmopathy patients. The independent validation cohort included some 19 hyperthyroidism patients plus 17 patients who later progressed from hyperthyroidism to ophthalmopathy. A discovery set of about a hundred patients (about 45 ophthalmopathy, under 65 stable hyperthyroidism) was enrolled to explore V-J signatures distinguishing ophthalmopathy from hyperthyroidism. After sampling, hyperthyroidism patients received methimazole starting at 30 mg daily, and ophthalmopathy patients received high-dose intravenous methylprednisolone. In roughly 6 hyperthyroidism patients, the T-cell repertoires found in thyroid tissue were compared with those found in blood. Results the study describes overall, beyond this receptor: In validation, the model predicted ophthalmopathy progression with over 60% sensitivity and around 72% specificity; around twelve predicted patients were CT-confirmed with GO in a median of around 6.5 months. No statistical method was used to set the sample size in advance, and the investigators knew which group each participant was assigned to. Ophthalmopathy was separated from stable hyperthyroidism by the 13-signature model with around 89% sensitivity and 81% to 84% specificity in cross-validation and with 80%/75% in the test set. Most expanded thyroid clonotypes with a frequency above 0.001 also appeared in blood, which suggests that blood repertoires may reflect the immune response in the thyroid.

Trimming at the junction amounts to 1 base on V and 1 base on J, and the germline ends lie 13 bases apart. As encoded in the germline V gene (reference sequence), CDR1 is DFQATT while CDR2 is SNEGSKA. The CDR3 spans 15 residues, from the cysteine through the phenylalanine. The CDR3 DNA has 45 bases and is translated from base 1. Hyperthyroidism patients were newly diagnosed, were aged 18 to 65 years, and had a disease duration under 2 months. Anyone with other autoimmune diseases, uncontrolled infections, pregnancy or lactation was excluded from the study. Clinical symptoms, serum thyroxine, TRAb, thyroid ultrasound and orbital computed tomography were used for diagnosis. Trizol reagent was used to extract the total RNA, and its quality was then checked on an Agilent 2100 Bioanalyzer. For repertoire sequencing, the TCR beta CDR3 regions were amplified from RNA transcripts. A first-round RT-PCR used HTBI primers with the Qiagen OneStep RT-PCR kit, followed by a second-round multiplex PCR, size selection and purification. The libraries underwent paired-end sequencing with 100 bp reads on an Illumina HiSeq2000. For the original study's pipeline: SOAPnuke was used for read processing, and reads with adapters, uncalled bases, a mean Phred below 15, or no exact constant-primer or identifier match were discarded. COPE v1.2.5 was used to merge the high-quality paired reads. Unique nucleotide sequences were defined as clonotypes and aligned to IMGT TRB V, D and J references using MiTCR v1.1. The analysis was limited to V-J combinations with a frequency above 0.0001, which together covered around 99% of the repertoires. For each V-J combination, a TCR clonal expansion and chaos score was defined as the ratio of F50 clonal expansion to chaos observed in the TCRdist matrix. Features were reduced by Welch's t-statistics and random forest to 10 to 15 V-J combinations, which fed a naive Bayes classifier. The similarity between thyroid and blood repertoires was quantified using the Morisita-Horn index. The public reads were quality trimmed at Q25 with fastp and then assembled into clones with MiXCR by TCRdb, keeping productive beta chains. Records with the same CDR3 protein are collapsed into one entry carrying the most frequent genes and DNA. What appears here as the V and J calls and clone size reflects TCRdb's work, not the paper's. This sample comprises over a million distinct CDR3 sequences, about 40% of them detected only once. The top ten clonotypes cover more than 9.5% of the sample.

This clonotype came up a few times. The target of this receptor is not known. No qualities accompany the bases; no much larger clone lies one base away. Sequencing used peripheral blood or thyroid tissue (not recorded which). This receptor chain uses TRBV20-1 and TRBJ1-1, with TRBD1 perhaps the D gene, on 5 matching bases. This receptor was identified in an adult man with Graves' hyperthyroidism. For the CDR3, the sequence is CSARVSGRTNTEAFF. The DNA sequence is as follows: TGCAGTGCTAGAGTATCGGGGCGGACGAACACTGAAGCTTTCTTT.